The T cell receptor beta chain described here comes from a study of T-cell memory formation after mild COVID-19 (dated by TCRdb to the early 2020s). In the study overall: TCR sequence clusters from the two donors were found to be largely donor specific. In a couple of donors, T-cell clones that expanded and contracted after mild COVID-19 were tracked by sequencing TCRalpha and TCRbeta repertoires over time. The cohort was made up of two young adult volunteers, one female and one male, who were previously healthy.

The sequencer listed for this sample is Illumina NovaSeq 6000. cDNA libraries for TCRalpha and TCRbeta were prepared by 5'RACE using constant-segment primers, with sample barcodes and unique molecular identifiers added. Trizol reagent was used to extract RNA from every sample. The libraries were amplified in two PCR steps, and the second step added a second sample barcode and Illumina TruSeq adapters. Sequencing of the libraries was done on an Illumina NovaSeq, producing 2 x 150 bp paired-end reads. Per the source publication's procedure: Reads were demultiplexed and collapsed into UMI-guided consensus sequences with migec v1.2.7. Using mixcr v2.1.11, UMI consensuses were aligned to TRA and TRB V and J templates and then assembled into clonotypes. A clonotype was counted as expanded or contracted only when both edgeR and NoisET called the clonotype significant, with the noise models trained on biological replicates. For edgeR calls, a false discovery rate-adjusted p below 0.01 and a log2 fold-change threshold of 1 were applied. As an exploratory analysis of dynamics, PCA with hierarchical clustering was applied to max-normalized trajectories of the 1000 most abundant clonotypes. The CD4 or CD8 phenotype of responding clones was assigned using the separately sequenced CD4+ and CD8+ repertoires. TCRdb trimmed public reads at Q25 via fastp, called clones via MiXCR and kept in-frame beta chains. Under each unique CDR3 protein, matching rows form one entry showing the most common genes and DNA. For this entry, the V and J calls and clone size follow TCRdb and not the study's own pipeline. The sample records about 170,000 distinct CDR3 sequences, roughly 13% of which are singletons. The top ten constitute approximately 3.5% of the sample.

This clonotype was recorded at least ten times. The antigen it binds to is not known. The input lacks base qualities; no much larger clone sits a single base away. The junction shows trimming of 5 bases on V and 2 bases on J, and the gene matches do not reach 7 bases of it. From cysteine to phenylalanine, the CDR3 is 15 amino acids long. Only the CDR3 DNA stays, 45 bases, in frame from base 1. Ficoll-Paque density gradient centrifugation was the method used to isolate PBMCs. Summary of the overall study and its limitations: SARS-CoV-2 specificity was not confirmed for the second-wave clones peaking on day 37. Some responding clones were found in pre-infection memory, which suggests that pre-existing cross-reactive memory T cells took part in the SARS-CoV-2 response. Clones that contracted from day 15 to 85 showed balanced CD4/CD8 phenotypes, whereas a second wave of clones that expanded from day 15 to 37 leaned towards CD4+. The study included only a couple of mild cases, and larger cohorts that include severe cases with pre-infection samples were judged to be necessary. Contracting CD4+ clones appeared mostly in the CM and EM memory subsets, whereas CD8+ clones were enriched in EMRA.

The sample consisted of PBMCs or a T cell subset sorted from them (not recorded which). The chain couples TRBV12-3 or TRBV12-4 to TRBJ2-7, with 9 bases aligning to TRBD2. The source is a man aged 18 to 29 who had mild COVID-19 (a few samples of this study predate the infection). The sample titles of this study are shuffled in the database, so cell type and time point are left out; the donor was told from shared clones. The nucleotide sequence is given as TGTGCCAGCAGTGCGCGACTAGCGGCCGCCTACGAGCAGTACTTC. This sequence encodes CASSARLAAAYEQYF.